These 20 T cell receptor beta chains came from one sample sequenced in a study of blood T cell repertoires in COVID-19 (dated by TCRdb to about 2020). Receptor libraries were prepared by the immunoSEQ multiplex PCR assay. TCRdb took over this immuneACCESS table, retaining in-frame rearrangements with V and J assigned. Such tables are incomplete; in checked studies, under half of the missing clones stem from an unresolved V gene, and the remainder is unexplained. A total of tens of thousands of clones appear in this sample, around 77% of them only once. Over 2% of the sample comes from the top ten. The material sequenced was peripheral blood. Source of these receptors: an older man with COVID-19, enrolled during active disease.

The chain is built from TRBV21-1 and TRBJ1-2; the table's D call of TRBD1 was not tested on the DNA. TRBV21-1 is a listed pseudogene. CDR3 length: 17 residues. CDR3 bases: TGTGCCAGCAGCACGCCCATAGACAGGAATCATTACTATGGCTACACCTTC. Translating gives CASSTPIDRNHYYGYTF.

The CDR3 reads CASREPRGQPQHF. The CDR3 region has the DNA TGTGCCAGCAGAGAGCCTAGGGGACAGCCCCAGCATTTT. V and J are TRBV28 and TRBJ1-5; D might be TRBD1 (5 bases). Germline CDR1 is MDHEN and CDR2 is SYDVKM. V lost 6 bases and J 7 bases, leaving 13 bases between the germline ends. The CDR3 contains 13 residues.

This clone was seen a few times. The V gene is TRBV5-1, the J gene TRBJ1-4, with TRBD1 matching over 7 bases. Germline-derived CDR1 and CDR2 are SGHRS and YFSETQ. This CDR3 is built from 15 residues. V gave up 4 bases and J gave up 7 bases; unmatched junction bases: 10. The chain's CDR3 is CASSNPRGTGEKLFF. The CDR3 DNA reads TGCGCCAGCAGCAACCCCAGGGGGACGGGTGAAAAACTGTTTTTT. Based on the CDR3 plus reference TRBV5-1 and TRBJ1-4, the full variable domain is KAGVTQTPRYLIKTRGQQVTLSCSPISGHRSVSWYQQTPGQGLQFLFEYFSETQRNKGNFPGRFSGRQFSNSRSEMNVSTLELGDSALYLCASSNPRGTGEKLFFGSGTQLSVL.

This clone was observed a single time. The chain has TRBV7-2 and TRBJ1-6; 7 nucleotides align to TRBD1. V lost 9 bases and J lost 6; bases outside the gene matches: 14. This CDR3 is 16 amino acids long. CDR1 is SGHTA, CDR2 FQGNSA, per germline. The CDR3 protein is CASRARPGQSNSPLHF. As DNA, the CDR3 is TGTGCCAGTCGCGCTCGACCGGGACAGTCTAATTCACCCCTCCACTTT.

The chain uses TRBV6-6 and TRBJ2-1; possibly TRBD2 for D (6 bases). CDR1 and CDR2 (germline): MNHNY, SVGAGI (reference sequence). CDR3 length equals 13 residues. Trimming cost V 2 bases and J 15 bases, with 17 bases left between them. The CDR3 region has the DNA TGTGCCAGCAGTTACGGGTGGGAGGCCCCATCGTTCTTC. This gives the protein CASSYGWEAPSFF.

The rearrangement links TRBV3-1 (or the pseudogene TRBV3-2) to TRBJ1-1; perhaps TRBD1 as D (6 bases). The CDR3 consists of 14 residues. The ends were cut back, 2 bases at V and 6 bases at J, with 13 bases in the middle. CDR1 and CDR2 (germline): LGHDT, YNNKEL (reference sequence). The CDR3 sequence is CASSQTDRIPEAFF. The CDR3 DNA reads TGTGCCAGCAGCCAAACTGACAGGATACCTGAAGCTTTCTTT.

The rearrangement uses TRBV4-2 and TRBJ2-1; D gene unclear. The ends were cut back, 4 bases at V and 6 bases at J, with 13 bases in the middle. Germline CDR1 is LGHNA and CDR2 is YNFKEQ. This CDR3 is 14 amino acids long. CDR3 nucleotides: TGTGCCAGCAGCCCCCGTCCGCTACCCAATGAGCAGTTCTTC. Translation gives CASSPRPLPNEQFF.

The V and J genes are TRBV9 and TRBJ2-7; D is perhaps TRBD1 (5 bases). V dropped 4 bases and J dropped 7 bases, with 15 bases sitting between them. The CDR3 extends over 13 amino acids. Germline V gives CDR1 SGDLS, CDR2 YYNGEE. CDR3 amino acids: CASSPGPSGEQYF. The CDR3 region has the DNA TGTGCCAGCAGCCCAGGGCCGTCTGGGGAGCAGTACTTC.

The chain couples TRBV6-5 to TRBJ1-3; D is ambiguous. This CDR3 is built from 15 residues. V was pared by 7 bases and J by 0 bases, with 13 bases between. Germline-derived CDR1 and CDR2 are MNHEY and SVGAGI. The CDR3 bases are TGTGCCAGCACCCCCGGCGGGGTCTCTGGAAACACCATATATTTT. Translated, it gives CASTPGGVSGNTIYF.

The chain is built from TRBV19 and TRBJ2-7; D is undetermined. The CDR3 spans 13 residues. V lost 3 bases, J lost 2 bases, and 8 bases lay in between. Germline V gene data show CDR1 as LNHDA and CDR2 as SQIVND (reference sequence). The CDR3: CASSIGQAYEQYF. DNA of the CDR3: TGTGCCAGTAGTATTGGGCAGGCCTACGAGCAGTACTTC. Supplemented by reference TRBV19 and TRBJ2-7, the full variable domain reads DGGITQSPKYLFRKEGQNVTLSCEQNLNHDAMYWYRQDPGQGLRLIYYSQIVNDFQKGDIAEGYSVSREKKESFPLTVTSAQKNPTAFYLCASSIGQAYEQYFGPGTRLTVT.

The chain uses TRBV27 and TRBJ1-1, with TRBD1 matching 8 bases. Germline lookup yields CDR1 MNHEY and CDR2 SMNVEV (reference sequence). The CDR3 consists of 14 residues. The trim removed 5 bases at V and 10 bases at J, leaving 12 bases unmatched. CDR3 region: CASSLDRVALRAFF. The CDR3 DNA is TGTGCCAGCAGTCTGGACAGGGTGGCCTTGAGAGCTTTCTTT.

The J gene is TRBJ1-2, the V gene TRBV28; TRBD1 aligns across 8 bases. This CDR3 is 13 amino acids long. Per the germline V gene, CDR1 is MDHEN and CDR2 is SYDVKM. V gave up 6 bases and J gave up 8 bases; unmatched junction bases: 8. CDR3 nucleotide sequence: TGTGCCAGCAGCCCCGGACAGGGAGACGGCTACACCTTC. It yields the protein CASSPGQGDGYTF.

V usage is TRBV28 and J usage is TRBJ2-7, with 7 bases aligning to TRBD1. With 0 bases clipped from V and 4 bases from J, the junction kept 9 bases outside the gene matches. CDR3 length: 16 residues. Germline V gene sequence: CDR1 MDHEN, CDR2 SYDVKM. The CDR3 reads CASSLWFAKGAYEQYF. The DNA for the CDR3 is TGTGCCAGCAGTTTATGGTTCGCAAAGGGGGCATACGAGCAGTACTTC. The full variable domain, with the rest looked up from reference TRBV28 and TRBJ2-7, is DVKVTQSSRYLVKRTGEKVFLECVQDMDHENMFWYRQDPGLGLRLIYFSYDVKMKEKGDIPEGYSVSREKKERFSLILESASTNQTSMYLCASSLWFAKGAYEQYFGPGTRLTVT.

The rearrangement joins TRBV11-2 to TRBJ2-7; D uncertain. Germline CDR1 and CDR2: SGHAT and FQNNGV. V lost 3 bases, J lost 3 bases, and 12 bases lay in between. The CDR3 spans 14 residues. The CDR3 loop reads CASSFSAANYEQYF. The DNA of the CDR3 is TGTGCCAGCAGCTTTAGTGCCGCGAACTACGAGCAGTACTTC.

This chain connects TRBV27 to TRBJ2-3, with 7 nucleotides matching TRBD1. The CDR3 is made up of 18 amino acids. V lost 2 bases and J lost 4; bases outside the gene matches: 15. Germline V gene sequence: CDR1 MNHEY, CDR2 SMNVEV (reference sequence). The CDR3 DNA follows: TGTGCCAGCAGTTTAGCAGGACTCAGGGCAGGGGGTTCAGATACGCAGTATTTT. This translates into CASSLAGLRAGGSDTQYF.

This clone was counted only a few times. This chain joins TRBV9 and TRBJ1-2; 9 positions agree with TRBD1. The CDR3 has 16 residues. Germline values: CDR1 SGDLS, CDR2 YYNGEE. The junction had 15 bases not matched to a gene; V was cut back by 4 bases and J by 8 bases. The CDR3 DNA is TGTGCCAGCAGCACGGACAGGGGAATCGTAGTCGGAGGCTACACCTTC. It translates to CASSTDRGIVVGGYTF.

V and J are TRBV28 and TRBJ1-2; D not certain. Germline CDR1 reads MDHEN; CDR2 reads SYDVKM. This CDR3 has 12 amino acids. The V gene lost 5 bases and the J gene lost 8 bases, with 12 bases spanning the gap. The CDR3, as DNA: TGTGCCAGCAGTCACCGGGAGGTAGGCTACACCTTC. Amino acids: CASSHREVGYTF.

J is TRBJ2-1 and V is TRBV5-8; D ambiguous. The CDR3 is made up of 17 amino acids. Germline V gene sequence: CDR1 SGHTS, CDR2 YDEGEE. Trimming cost V 2 bases and J 0 bases, with 15 bases left between them. CDR3 residues: CASSFGSYHISYNEQFF. The CDR3 DNA reads as TGTGCCAGCAGCTTCGGGTCATACCACATCTCCTACAATGAGCAGTTCTTC.

This chain connects TRBV4-2 to TRBJ2-3, with D hard to call. This CDR3 has 12 residues. Looked up from germline, CDR1 is LGHNA and CDR2 is YNFKEQ. Trimming left V 0 bases short and J 7 bases short, with 5 bases between. DNA of the CDR3: TGTGCCAGCAGCCAAGATCGGTATACGCAGTATTTT. This gives the protein CASSQDRYTQYF.

The gene calls are TRBV5-1 and TRBJ2-1; D may be TRBD2 (7 bases). Germline V gene sequence: CDR1 SGHRS, CDR2 YFSETQ. V was shortened by 4 bases and J by 7 bases, with 18 bases between the two germline ends. This CDR3 has 15 amino acids. For the CDR3, the DNA is TGCGCCAGCAGCCCGGGGGCGGGAGAATCTAATGAGCAGTTCTTC. The encoded protein is CASSPGAGESNEQFF.